Shown below are 13 T cell receptor beta chains from a single sample sequenced in a study of control samples from healthy donors and cancer patients. Here immunoSEQ multiplex PCR was the method, and the copy in TCRdb shows in-frame clones only, minus some. The profile shows 120,000 or so clones, roughly 92% of them singletons. The specimen sequenced was blood. Receptors were obtained from a woman aged 18-29 years in good health.

The chain couples TRBV27 to TRBJ2-2, with 10 bases lining up with TRBD2. The CDR3 totals 16 residues. Germline assignment: CDR1 MNHEY and CDR2 SMNVEV (reference sequence). The V segment lost 5 bases and the J segment 4 bases; nucleotides outside the gene matches: 7. The DNA of the CDR3 is TGTGCCAGCAGTACAATAGCGGGGGGAAGCACCGGGGAGCTGTTTTTT. Translated, it gives CASSTIAGGSTGELFF.

This rearrangement joins TRBV28 to TRBJ2-7; 10 positions match TRBD1. The CDR3 has 15 residues. Germline lookup yields CDR1 MDHEN and CDR2 SYDVKM. Trimming at V came to 7 bases and at J to 2 bases, leaving 8 bases not matched to a gene. The CDR3 DNA reads as TGTGCCAGCACCCCCCGGACAGGGGGAACCTACGAGCAGTACTTC. Amino acids: CASTPRTGGTYEQYF.

Remarks on this clone: Germline is not matched at one junction end, which may reflect a read error. J is TRBJ2-5 and V is TRBV28, with D perhaps matching TRBD2 (6 bases). The germline CDR1 and CDR2 sequences are MDHEN and SYDVKM. The CDR3 covers 15 residues. DNA of the CDR3: TGTGCCAGCAGTTTATTCGGCGGGGAGACGGAGATCCAGTACTTC. Translation gives CASSLFGGETEIQYF.

V and J are TRBV4-3 and TRBJ2-5; D perhaps matches TRBD2 (6 bases). Germline values: CDR1 LGHNA, CDR2 YSLEER. This CDR3 has 17 residues. Trimming took off 1 base at V and 2 bases at J, with 17 bases between the two ends. The CDR3 loop is CASSQGGVAAGQETQYF. The CDR3 DNA follows: TGCGCCAGCAGCCAAGGGGGAGTGGCCGCGGGGCAAGAGACCCAGTACTTC.

The J gene is TRBJ1-6, the V gene TRBV3-1 (or the pseudogene TRBV3-2); D call uncertain. V was clipped by 6 bases and J by 13 bases, with 19 bases between them. The V gene's germline CDR1 is LGHDT and CDR2 YNNKEL (reference sequence). CDR3 length: 14 residues. As DNA, the CDR3 is TGTGCCAGCAGTCGCGACCGCCTGATTTCTCCCCTCCACTTT. Translation: CASSRDRLISPLHF.

V is TRBV7-9 and J is TRBJ2-1; 7 bases are shared with TRBD2. Losses at the gene ends were 7 bases for V and 8 bases for J; bases not matched to a gene: 14. CDR1 is SEHNR and CDR2 is FQNEAQ in the germline V gene (reference sequence). The CDR3 is 15 residues long. CDR3 DNA sequence: TGTGCCAGCATCCCCGGGGCTAGCGGTGGGGATGAGCAGTTCTTC. The encoded protein is CASIPGASGGDEQFF.

The chain combines TRBV5-1 with TRBJ2-3; 7 positions match TRBD2. CDR1 and CDR2 (germline): SGHRS, YFSETQ. The CDR3 length is 16 residues. J gave up 0 bases and V 2 bases, and 6 bases lay outside the gene matches. CDR3 protein: CASSFGPRGSTDTQYF. The CDR3 DNA reads as TGCGCCAGCAGCTTCGGACCGCGGGGGAGCACAGATACGCAGTATTTT.

This clone was recorded once. The chain links TRBV7-2 to TRBJ2-2, with unresolved D. CDR1 SGHTA and CDR2 FQGNSA come from the germline V gene. The CDR3 is 15 residues long. V was clipped by 3 bases and J by 0 bases, with 8 bases between them. The CDR3 loop reads CASSFNPPNTGELFF. The CDR3 region has the DNA TGTGCCAGCAGCTTCAACCCTCCGAACACCGGGGAGCTGTTTTTT.

The chain carries TRBV7-8 and TRBJ2-1; 7 bases line up with TRBD2. J lost 7 bases, V lost 4 bases, and 13 bases had no gene match. Germline V gives CDR1 SGHVS, CDR2 FQNEAQ. The CDR3 extends over 16 amino acids. CDR3: CASSSWEGPGANEQFF. The DNA of the CDR3 is TGTGCCAGCAGCTCGTGGGAGGGCCCCGGGGCTAATGAGCAGTTCTTC.

V and J are TRBV6-1 and TRBJ1-2, with D unresolved. V was pared by 0 bases and J by 4 bases, with 12 bases between. Germline assignment: CDR1 MNHNS and CDR2 SASEGT. This CDR3 contains 15 residues. DNA for the CDR3: TGTGCCAGCAGTGAAGCTAAACAACAGCCCTATGGCTACACCTTC. Its translation: CASSEAKQQPYGYTF.

V usage is TRBV28 and J usage is TRBJ2-5; 9 nucleotides match TRBD2. The CDR3 is 16 residues long. V shed 3 bases and J 3 bases; nucleotides not matched to a gene: 8. Germline V lookup: CDR1 MDHEN, CDR2 SYDVKM. For the CDR3, the DNA is TGTGCCAGCAGTTTCTTAGCGGGAGCGGGGGAAGAGACCCAGTACTTC. Translated: CASSFLAGAGEETQYF.

There are a few counts of this clone. A junction end diverges from the germline sequence, so it may reflect a read error. The chain couples TRBV7-8 to TRBJ2-5, with 12 bases fitting TRBD2. CDR1 is SGHVS and CDR2 is FQNEAQ in the germline V gene. The CDR3 contains 13 residues. CDR3 nucleotides: TGTGCCAGCACCGGGGGACTAGCGGGTACCCGGAACTTC. It yields the protein CASTGGLAGTRNF.

This clone was seen only a few times. The chain is built from TRBV19 and TRBJ2-4; 7 bases map to TRBD1. The CDR3 runs to 15 residues. Germline-derived CDR1 and CDR2 are LNHDA and SQIVND (reference sequence). The V gene end was trimmed by 5 bases and the J gene end by 3 bases; junction bases not matched to a gene: 7. The CDR3 is CASSVDREGKNIQYF. CDR3 bases: TGTGCCAGTAGTGTTGACAGGGAAGGCAAAAACATTCAGTACTTC.